Listed here is a single T cell receptor beta chain. Antigen: not known. V lost 3 bases and J lost 3; bases outside the gene matches: 7. CDR1 is GTSNPN and CDR2 is SVGIG in the germline V gene (reference sequence). CDR3 length equals 14 residues. Researchers ran the PCR with 60 Vbeta and 13 Jbeta primers. Clones were read by immunoSEQ multiplex PCR, and TCRdb kept only the in-frame ones, dropping some. This sample has roughly 100,000 clones, with 15% found just once. The sample belongs to a study of cytomegalovirus exposure and HLA in healthy donors. Study-wide results and limits: Specificity for CMV antigens was confirmed in vitro for three of the CMV-associated chains.

This clonotype originated in a female donor in good health and CMV-seronegative. Sequencing was done on a sample of PBMCs. The chain combines TRBV30 with TRBJ2-7; 8 bases match TRBD1. As DNA, the CDR3 is TGTGCCTGGAGCAGGGGGCTGATGGACTACGAGCAGTACTTC. It specifies CAWSRGLMDYEQYF. The full variable domain, its missing parts supplied by reference TRBV30 and TRBJ2-7, is SQTIHQWPATLVQPVGSPLSLECTVEGTSNPNLYWYRQAAGRGLQLLFYSVGIGQISSEVPQNLSASRPQDRQFILSSKKLLLSDSGFYLCAWSRGLMDYEQYFGPGTRLTVT.